The rows below give T cell receptor beta chains drawn from one sample of a study of shared clonotypes between healthy human individuals. The table came from immunoSEQ multiplex PCR; TCRdb's copy has only in-frame clones and leaves some out. The data contain roughly 510,000 clones, almost 80% of them singletons. The sample comprised PBMCs. The receptors stem from a middle-aged woman in good health. Some clones in this sample may be carry-over from other donors' samples. Both conserved end residues are part of each CDR3. Fields, in order: V gene, CDR3 protein.

v_call: TRBV28; cdr3_aa: CASSPPGQAGYEQYF
v_call: TRBV27; cdr3_aa: CASSLSSHSNQPQHF
v_call: TRBV18; cdr3_aa: CASSRPSATNEKLFF
v_call: TRBV6-5; cdr3_aa: CASSNRPTSGSWFF
v_call: TRBV5-4; cdr3_aa: CASSFAGTREIGEQFF
v_call: TRBV11-1; cdr3_aa: CASSFSGTLGEQFF
v_call: TRBV7-9; cdr3_aa: CASSLLLAGDTGELFF
v_call: TRBV6-5; cdr3_aa: CASSALGDEQYF
v_call: TRBV7-2; cdr3_aa: CASSLDFTGELFF
v_call: TRBV7-8; cdr3_aa: CASSTRTALNTGELFF
v_call: TRBV18; cdr3_aa: CASSSRAIKGEKLFF
v_call: TRBV7-2; cdr3_aa: CASSLAPRDYPYQETQYF
v_call: TRBV9; cdr3_aa: CASSVGVQGYNEQFF
v_call: TRBV4-1; cdr3_aa: CASSQDVSGRWAFF
v_call: TRBV28; cdr3_aa: CASSGSGTGVYEQYF
v_call: TRBV28; cdr3_aa: CASIGRGTISRRWPQHF
v_call: TRBV2; cdr3_aa: CASRDSLDYGYTF
v_call: TRBV5-5; cdr3_aa: CASSQPQGEFIKETQYF
v_call: TRBV27; cdr3_aa: CASTTDTQYF
v_call: TRBV9; cdr3_aa: CASSVRVENYGYTF
v_call: TRBV21-1; cdr3_aa: CASPKCPAGGPYEQYF
v_call: TRBV7-9; cdr3_aa: CASSSGQAFEKLFF
v_call: TRBV4-1; cdr3_aa: CASSRTSGVDEQFF
v_call: TRBV30; cdr3_aa: CAWGKAGNSPLHF
v_call: TRBV6-6; cdr3_aa: CASSYSGTSGYTF
v_call: TRBV28; cdr3_aa: CASSFGGQGAYEQYF
v_call: TRBV2; cdr3_aa: CASAENRNEKLFF
v_call: TRBV9; cdr3_aa: CASSRLAAFNEQFF
v_call: TRBV18; cdr3_aa: CASSPPDRPSSPSSYNEQFF
v_call: TRBV11-1; cdr3_aa: CASSLSFSGANVLTF
v_call: TRBV11-2; cdr3_aa: CASSLLTVNTEAFF
v_call: TRBV7-2; cdr3_aa: CASSPPGSKITDTQYF
v_call: TRBV6-1; cdr3_aa: CASSDLKGPYEQYF
v_call: TRBV7-9; cdr3_aa: CASSLHSWPEKLFF
v_call: TRBV9; cdr3_aa: CASSVVLGSAEAFF
v_call: TRBV4-1; cdr3_aa: CASSQVSLGLEPYEQYF
v_call: TRBV11-2; cdr3_aa: CASSPWGGSDYEQYF